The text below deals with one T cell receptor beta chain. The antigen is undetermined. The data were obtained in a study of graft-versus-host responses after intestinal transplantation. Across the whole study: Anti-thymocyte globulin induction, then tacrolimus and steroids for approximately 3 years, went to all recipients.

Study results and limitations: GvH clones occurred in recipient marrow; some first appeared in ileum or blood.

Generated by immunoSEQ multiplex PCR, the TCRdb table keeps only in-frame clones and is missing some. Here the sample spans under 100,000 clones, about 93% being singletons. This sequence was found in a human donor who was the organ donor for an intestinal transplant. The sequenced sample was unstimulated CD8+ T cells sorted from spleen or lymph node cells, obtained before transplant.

CDR3 amino acids: CASSSPGGPSTDTQYF. The CDR3 DNA reads TGTGCCAGCAGTTCCCCTGGCGGCCCTAGCACAGATACGCAGTATTTT. The J gene is TRBJ2-3, the V gene TRBV6-6; D is uncertain. The CDR3 has 16 residues. Looked up from germline, CDR1 is MNHNY and CDR2 is SVGAGI (reference sequence). V was shortened by 4 bases and J by 0 bases, with 14 bases between the two germline ends.